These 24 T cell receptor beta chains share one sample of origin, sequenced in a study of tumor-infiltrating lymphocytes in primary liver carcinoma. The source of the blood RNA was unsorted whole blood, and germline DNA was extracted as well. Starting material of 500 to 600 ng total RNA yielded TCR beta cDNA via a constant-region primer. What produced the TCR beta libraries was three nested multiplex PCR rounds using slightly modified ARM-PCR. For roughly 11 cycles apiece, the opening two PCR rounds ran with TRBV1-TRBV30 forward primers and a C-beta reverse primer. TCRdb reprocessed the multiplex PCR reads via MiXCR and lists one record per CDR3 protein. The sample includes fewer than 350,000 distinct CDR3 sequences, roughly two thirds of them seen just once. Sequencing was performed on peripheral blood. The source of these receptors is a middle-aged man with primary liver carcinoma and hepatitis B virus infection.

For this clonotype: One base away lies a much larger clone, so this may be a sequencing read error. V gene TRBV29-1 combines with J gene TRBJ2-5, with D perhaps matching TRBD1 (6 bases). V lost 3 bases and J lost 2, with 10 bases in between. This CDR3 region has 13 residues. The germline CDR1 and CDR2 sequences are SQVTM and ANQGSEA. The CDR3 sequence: CSVDMTGQETQYF. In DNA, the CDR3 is TGCAGCGTTGATATGACAGGACAAGAGACCCAGTACTTC.

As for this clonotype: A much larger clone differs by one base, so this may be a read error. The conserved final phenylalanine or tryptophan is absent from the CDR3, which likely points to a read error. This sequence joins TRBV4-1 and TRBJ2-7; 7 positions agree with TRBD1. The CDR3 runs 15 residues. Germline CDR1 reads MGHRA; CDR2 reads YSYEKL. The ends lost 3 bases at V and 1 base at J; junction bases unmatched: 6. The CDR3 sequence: CASSHIKDRSYEQYY. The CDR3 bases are TGCGCCAGCAGCCACATTAAGGACAGGTCCTACGAGCAGTACTAC.

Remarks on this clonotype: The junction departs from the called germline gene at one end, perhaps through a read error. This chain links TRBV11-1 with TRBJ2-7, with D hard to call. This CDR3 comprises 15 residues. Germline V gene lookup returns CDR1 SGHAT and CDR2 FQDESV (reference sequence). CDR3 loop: CASSLAAGVTYEQYF. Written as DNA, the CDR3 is TGTGCCAGCAGTTTAGCAGCAGGCGTCACCTACGAGCAGTACTTC.

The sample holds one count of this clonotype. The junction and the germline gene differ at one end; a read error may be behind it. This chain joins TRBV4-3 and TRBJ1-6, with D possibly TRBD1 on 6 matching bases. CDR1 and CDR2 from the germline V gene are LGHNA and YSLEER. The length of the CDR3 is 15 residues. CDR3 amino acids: CTSSQDSSYNTPLHF. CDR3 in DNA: TGCACCAGCAGCCAGGACAGCTCCTATAATACACCCCTCCACTTT.

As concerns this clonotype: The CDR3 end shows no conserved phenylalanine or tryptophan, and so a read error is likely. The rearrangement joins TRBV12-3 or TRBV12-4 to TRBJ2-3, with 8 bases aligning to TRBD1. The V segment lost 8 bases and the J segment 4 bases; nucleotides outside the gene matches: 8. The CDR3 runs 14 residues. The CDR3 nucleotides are TGTGCCAGCCTGACGGACAGGGCGTCAGATACGCAGTATTTA. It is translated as CASLTDRASDTQYL.

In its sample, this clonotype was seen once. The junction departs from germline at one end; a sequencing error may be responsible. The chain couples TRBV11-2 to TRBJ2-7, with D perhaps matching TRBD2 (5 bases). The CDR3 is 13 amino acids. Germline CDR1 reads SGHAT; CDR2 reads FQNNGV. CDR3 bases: TGTGCCGGCAGCTTAGTCGGGGATGGCGAGCAGTACTTC. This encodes CAGSLVGDGEQYF.

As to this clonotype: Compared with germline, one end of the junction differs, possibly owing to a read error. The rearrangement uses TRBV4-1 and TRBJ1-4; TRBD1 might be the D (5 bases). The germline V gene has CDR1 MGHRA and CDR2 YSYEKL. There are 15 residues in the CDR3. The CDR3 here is CASSQNTGTNEELFF. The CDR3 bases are TGCGCCAGTAGCCAAAACACGGGGACTAATGAAGAACTGTTTTTT.

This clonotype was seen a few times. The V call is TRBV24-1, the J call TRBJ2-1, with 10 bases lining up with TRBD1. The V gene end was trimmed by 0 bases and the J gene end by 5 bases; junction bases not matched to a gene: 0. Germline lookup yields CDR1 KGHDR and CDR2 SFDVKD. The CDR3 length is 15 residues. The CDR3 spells CATSDLGTGDNEQFF. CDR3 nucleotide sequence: TGTGCCACCAGTGATTTGGGGACAGGGGACAATGAGCAGTTCTTC.

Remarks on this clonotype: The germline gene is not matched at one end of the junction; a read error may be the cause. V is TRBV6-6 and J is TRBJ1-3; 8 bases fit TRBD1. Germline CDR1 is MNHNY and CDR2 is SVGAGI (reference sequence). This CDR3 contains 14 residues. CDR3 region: CVSNTGGSGNTIYF. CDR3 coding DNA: TGTGTCAGCAATACAGGGGGCTCTGGAAACACCATATATTTT.

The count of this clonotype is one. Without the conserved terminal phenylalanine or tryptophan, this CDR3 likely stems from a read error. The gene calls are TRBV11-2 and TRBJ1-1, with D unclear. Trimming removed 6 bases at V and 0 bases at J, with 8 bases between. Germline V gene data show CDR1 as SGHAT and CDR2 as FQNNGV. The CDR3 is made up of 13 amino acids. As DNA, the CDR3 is TGTGCCAGCAGTTTAAACTTGAACACTGAAGCTTTCTAT. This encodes CASSLNLNTEAFY.

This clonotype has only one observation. CDR3: CASSYVRLSTGSEQFF. CDR3 coding DNA: TGTGCCAGCAGTTACGTTCGGCTGAGCACAGGCAGTGAGCAGTTCTTC. The V gene is TRBV6-2 or TRBV6-3, the J gene TRBJ2-1; D is possibly TRBD1 (5 bases). Trimming shortened V by 2 bases and J by 9 bases, and 20 bases separated the two germline ends. CDR1 is MNHEY, CDR2 SVGEGT, per germline. The CDR3 extends over 16 amino acids.

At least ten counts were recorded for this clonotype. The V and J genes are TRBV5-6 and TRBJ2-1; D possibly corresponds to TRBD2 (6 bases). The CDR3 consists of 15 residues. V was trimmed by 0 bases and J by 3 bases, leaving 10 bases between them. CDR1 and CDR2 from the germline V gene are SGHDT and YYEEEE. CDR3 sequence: CASSLDWGGYNEQFF. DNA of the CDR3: TGTGCCAGCAGCTTGGACTGGGGAGGCTACAATGAGCAGTTCTTC.

The CDR3 spells CASSSHTKLVTGELFF. CDR3 in DNA: TGTGCCAGCAGTTCTCATACGAAGTTAGTCACCGGGGAGCTGTTTTTT. This rearrangement joins TRBV6-2 or TRBV6-3 to TRBJ2-2; unclear D gene. This CDR3 is 16 amino acids long. V lost 4 bases to trimming and J lost 4 bases, with 16 bases between them. CDR1 is MNHEY, CDR2 SVGEGT, per germline.

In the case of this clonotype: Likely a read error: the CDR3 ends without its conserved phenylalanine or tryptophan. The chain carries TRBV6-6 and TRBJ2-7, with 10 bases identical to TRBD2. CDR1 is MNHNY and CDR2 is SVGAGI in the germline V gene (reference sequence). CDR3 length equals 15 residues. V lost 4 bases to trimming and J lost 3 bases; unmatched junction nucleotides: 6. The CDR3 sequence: CASSSASGRRYEQYS. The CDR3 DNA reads TGTGCCAGCAGTTCCGCTAGCGGGAGACGCTACGAGCAGTACTCC.

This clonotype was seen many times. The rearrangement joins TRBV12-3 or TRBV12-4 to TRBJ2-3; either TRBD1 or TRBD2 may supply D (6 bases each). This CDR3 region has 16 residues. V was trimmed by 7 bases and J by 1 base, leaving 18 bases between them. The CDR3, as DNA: TGTGCCAGCAATCCCTGGGGGGCTGAAGGCACAGATACGCAGTATTTT. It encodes CASNPWGAEGTDTQYF.

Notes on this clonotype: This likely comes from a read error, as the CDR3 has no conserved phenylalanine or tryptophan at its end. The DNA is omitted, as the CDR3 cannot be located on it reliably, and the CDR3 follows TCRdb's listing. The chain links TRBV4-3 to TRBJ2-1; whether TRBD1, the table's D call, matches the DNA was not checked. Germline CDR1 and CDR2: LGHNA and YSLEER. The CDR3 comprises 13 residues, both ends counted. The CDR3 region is CASSQVRGVEQFS.

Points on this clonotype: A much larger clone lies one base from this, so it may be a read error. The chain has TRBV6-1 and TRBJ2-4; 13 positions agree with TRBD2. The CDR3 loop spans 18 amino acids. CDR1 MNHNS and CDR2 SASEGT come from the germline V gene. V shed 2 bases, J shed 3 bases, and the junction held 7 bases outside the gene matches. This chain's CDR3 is CASSERTSGSSGKNIQYF. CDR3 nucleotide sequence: TGTGCCAGCAGTGAACGGACTAGCGGGAGTTCGGGCAAAAACATTCAGTACTTC.

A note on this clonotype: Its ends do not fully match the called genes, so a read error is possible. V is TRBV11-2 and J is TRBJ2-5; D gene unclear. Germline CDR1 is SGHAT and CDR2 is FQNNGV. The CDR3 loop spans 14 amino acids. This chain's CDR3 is CASSWSVTQETLHF. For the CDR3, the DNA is TGTGCCAGCAGTTGGAGCGTAACACAAGAGACCCTACATTTC.

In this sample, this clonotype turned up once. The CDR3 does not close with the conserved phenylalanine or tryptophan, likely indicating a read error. CDR3 bases: TGTGCCAGCAGCCTAAGGGCCAACTTAGAAGCTTTCCTT. This gives the protein CASSLRANLEAFL. This chain connects TRBV11-2 to TRBJ1-1; the D is unclear. There are 13 residues in the CDR3. With 5 bases removed from V and 8 bases from J, the gap between germline ends came to 15 bases. Germline loops: CDR1 SGHAT, CDR2 FQNNGV.

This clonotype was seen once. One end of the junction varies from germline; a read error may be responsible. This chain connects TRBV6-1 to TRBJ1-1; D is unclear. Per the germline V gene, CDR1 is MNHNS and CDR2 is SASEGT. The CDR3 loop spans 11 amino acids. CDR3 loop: CAGSEASETFF. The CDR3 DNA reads TGTGCCGGCAGTGAGGCTTCTGAAACTTTCTTT.

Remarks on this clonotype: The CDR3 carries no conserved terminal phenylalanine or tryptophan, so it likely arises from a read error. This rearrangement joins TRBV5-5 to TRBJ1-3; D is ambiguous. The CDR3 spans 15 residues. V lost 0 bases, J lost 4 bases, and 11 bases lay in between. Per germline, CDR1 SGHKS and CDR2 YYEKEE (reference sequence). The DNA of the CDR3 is TGTGCCAGCAGCTTGGGAGGGAAACCGGGAAACACCATATATTCT. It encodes CASSLGGKPGNTIYS.

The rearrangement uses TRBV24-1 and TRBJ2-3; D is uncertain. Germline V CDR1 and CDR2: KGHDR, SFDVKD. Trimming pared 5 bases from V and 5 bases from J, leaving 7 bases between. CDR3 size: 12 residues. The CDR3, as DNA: TGTGCCACCAGTGGATGCAAAGATACGCAGTATTTT. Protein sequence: CATSGCKDTQYF.

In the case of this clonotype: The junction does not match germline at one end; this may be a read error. The DNA of the CDR3 is TGTGCCGGCAGTCCCGGGCCTACTGAGACTGAGCAGTACTTC. It is translated as CAGSPGPTETEQYF. The chain combines TRBV11-1 with TRBJ2-7; D is ambiguous. Germline values: CDR1 SGHAT, CDR2 FQDESV (reference sequence). This CDR3 has 14 amino acids.

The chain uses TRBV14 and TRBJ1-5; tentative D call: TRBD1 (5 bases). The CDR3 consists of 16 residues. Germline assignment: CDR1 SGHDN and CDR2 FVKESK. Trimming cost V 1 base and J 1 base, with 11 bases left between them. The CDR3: CASSQGQGRSNQPQHF. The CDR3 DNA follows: TGTGCCAGCAGCCAAGGGCAGGGTAGGAGCAATCAGCCCCAGCATTTT. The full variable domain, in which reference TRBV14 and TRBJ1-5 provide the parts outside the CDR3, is EAGVTQFPSHSVIEKGQTVTLRCDPISGHDNLYWYRRVMGKEIKFLLHFVKESKQDESGMPNNRFLAERTGGTYSTLKVQPAELEDSGVYFCASSQGQGRSNQPQHFGDGTRLSIL.